This entry concerns a single T cell receptor beta chain. What it binds is not known. Using immunoSEQ multiplex PCR, the repertoire was profiled, and TCRdb retains in-frame clones only, with some absent. Of 70,000 or so clones listed, roughly 93% were seen once; the top ten hold more than 2%. V was trimmed by 4 bases and J by 4 bases, leaving 3 bases between them. Looked up from germline, CDR1 is MNHEY and CDR2 is SVGAGI. This CDR3 has 11 amino acids. These data are taken from a study of PD-1 blockade in classical Hodgkin lymphoma. Study results and limitations: In newly diagnosed patients, baseline TCR diversity was reportedly below that of healthy donors.

As for time point: newly diagnosed, previously untreated cHL patient sample. The receptor comes from a human donor with classical Hodgkin lymphoma. The sample was peripheral blood mononuclear cells (PBMCs). The V and J genes are TRBV6-5 and TRBJ2-3; D ambiguous. The CDR3 reads CASSWSDTQYF. In nucleotides, the CDR3 is TGTGCCAGCAGTTGGTCAGATACGCAGTATTTT.